This TCR beta chain was identified during a study of T cell changes during pregnancy in multiple sclerosis. The assay was immunoSEQ multiplex PCR, and TCRdb's table has in-frame clones only and misses some. The sample shows under 70,000 clones, approximately 91% of them seen only once. The length of the CDR3 is 14 residues. Germline assignment: CDR1 MNHNS and CDR2 SASEGT. With 4 bases clipped from V and 0 bases from J, the junction kept 2 bases outside the gene matches. This sequence joins TRBV6-1 and TRBJ2-5, with 7 bases identical to TRBD2. This clonotype originated in a female donor with multiple sclerosis, enrolled in a pregnancy study. The material sequenced was peripheral blood, taken in the second trimester of pregnancy. This CDR3 is CASSVGGNQETQYF. The CDR3 bases are TGTGCCAGCAGTGTCGGGGGGAACCAAGAGACCCAGTACTTC.